This T cell receptor delta chain was identified during a study of human gamma delta and Vdelta1 T cells. Whole-study findings and limits: Delta One T cells were reportedly polyclonal and broadly cytotoxic against acute myeloid leukemia.

CDR1 TSWWSYY and CDR2 QGS come from the germline V gene. With 4 bases clipped from V and 2 bases from J, the junction kept 29 bases outside the gene matches. This CDR3 region has 24 residues. Points on this clone: Antigen specificity is unknown.

TCRdb re-called the PCR reads using CATT. The table has around 13,000 delta-chain clones, roughly 53% seen once. Specimen: Vdelta1 gamma-delta T cells from blood grown in culture (DOT cells). The J gene is TRDJ1, the V gene TRDV1; 12 bases fit TRDD3. The sequence derives from a human donor in good health. CDR3 DNA sequence: TGTGCTCTTGGGGTCCCACCCCTTCCCCCAAACGTACTGGGGGATACTAGGTGGACCGATAAACTCATCTTT. This codes for CALGVPPLPPNVLGDTRWTDKLIF.